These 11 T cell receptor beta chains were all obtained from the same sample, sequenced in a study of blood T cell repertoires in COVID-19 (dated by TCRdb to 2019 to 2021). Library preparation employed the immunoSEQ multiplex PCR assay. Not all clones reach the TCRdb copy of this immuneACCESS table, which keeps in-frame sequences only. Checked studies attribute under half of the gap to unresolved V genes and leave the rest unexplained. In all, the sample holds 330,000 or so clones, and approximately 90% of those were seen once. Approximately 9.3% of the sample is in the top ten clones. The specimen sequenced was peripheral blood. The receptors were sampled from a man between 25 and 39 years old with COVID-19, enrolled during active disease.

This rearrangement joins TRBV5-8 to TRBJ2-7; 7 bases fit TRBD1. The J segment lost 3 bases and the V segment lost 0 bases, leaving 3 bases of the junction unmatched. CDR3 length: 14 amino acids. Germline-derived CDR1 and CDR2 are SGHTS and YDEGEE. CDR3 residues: CASSLEGAGYEQYF. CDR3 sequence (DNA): TGTGCCAGCAGCTTGGAGGGGGCCGGCTACGAGCAGTACTTC.

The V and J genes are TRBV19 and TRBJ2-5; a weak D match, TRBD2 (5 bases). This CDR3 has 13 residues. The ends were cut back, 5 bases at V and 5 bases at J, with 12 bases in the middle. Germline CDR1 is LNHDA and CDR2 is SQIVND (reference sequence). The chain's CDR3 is CASSRETRETQYF. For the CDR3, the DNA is TGTGCCAGTAGTCGGGAAACGAGGGAGACCCAGTACTTC. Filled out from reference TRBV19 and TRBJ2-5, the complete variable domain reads DGGITQSPKYLFRKEGQNVTLSCEQNLNHDAMYWYRQDPGQGLRLIYYSQIVNDFQKGDIAEGYSVSREKKESFPLTVTSAQKNPTAFYLCASSRETRETQYFGPGTRLLVL.

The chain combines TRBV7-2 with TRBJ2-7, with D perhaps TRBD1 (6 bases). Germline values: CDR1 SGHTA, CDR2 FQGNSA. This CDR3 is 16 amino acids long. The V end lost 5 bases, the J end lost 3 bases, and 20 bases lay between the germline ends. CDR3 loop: CASSPSPTGRVYEQYF. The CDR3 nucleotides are TGTGCCAGCAGCCCTTCCCCGACAGGCCGAGTCTACGAGCAGTACTTC.

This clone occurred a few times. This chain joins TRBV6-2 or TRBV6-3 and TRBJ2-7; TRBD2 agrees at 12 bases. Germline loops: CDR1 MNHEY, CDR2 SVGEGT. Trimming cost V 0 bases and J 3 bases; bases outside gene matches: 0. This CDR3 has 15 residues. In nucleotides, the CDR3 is TGTGCCAGCAGTTACTCGACTAGCGGGGGCTACGAGCAGTACTTC. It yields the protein CASSYSTSGGYEQYF.

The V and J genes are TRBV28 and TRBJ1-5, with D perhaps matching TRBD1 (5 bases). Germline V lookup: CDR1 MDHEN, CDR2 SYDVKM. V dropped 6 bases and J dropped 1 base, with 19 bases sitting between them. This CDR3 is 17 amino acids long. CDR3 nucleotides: TGTGCCAGCAGCGAAGGCGGGGCATCGGGCAGCAATCAGCCCCAGCATTTT. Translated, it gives CASSEGGASGSNQPQHF.

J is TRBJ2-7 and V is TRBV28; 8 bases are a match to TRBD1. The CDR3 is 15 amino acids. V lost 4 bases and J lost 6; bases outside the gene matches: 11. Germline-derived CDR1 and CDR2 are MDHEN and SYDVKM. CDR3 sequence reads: CASSSQYRGFREQYF. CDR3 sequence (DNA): TGTGCCAGCAGTTCCCAATACAGGGGGTTCCGCGAGCAGTACTTC.

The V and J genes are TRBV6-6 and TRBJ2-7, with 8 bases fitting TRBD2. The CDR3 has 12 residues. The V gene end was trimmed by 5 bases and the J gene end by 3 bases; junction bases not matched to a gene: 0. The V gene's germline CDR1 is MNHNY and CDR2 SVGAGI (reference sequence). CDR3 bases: TGTGCCAGCAGTGGGACTAGCTACGAGCAGTACTTC. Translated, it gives CASSGTSYEQYF.

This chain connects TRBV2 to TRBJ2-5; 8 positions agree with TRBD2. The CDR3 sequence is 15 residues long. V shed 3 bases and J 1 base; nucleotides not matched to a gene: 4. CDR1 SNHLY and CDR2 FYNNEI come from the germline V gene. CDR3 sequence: CASSDVLAVQETQYF. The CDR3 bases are TGTGCCAGCAGTGATGTACTAGCGGTCCAAGAGACCCAGTACTTC.

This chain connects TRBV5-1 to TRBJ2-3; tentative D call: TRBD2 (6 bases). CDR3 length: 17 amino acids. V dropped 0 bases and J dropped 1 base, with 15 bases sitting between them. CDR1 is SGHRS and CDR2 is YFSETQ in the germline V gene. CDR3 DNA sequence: TGCGCCAGCAGCTTGGTTATAGGAGGGCCCCGCACAGATACGCAGTATTTT. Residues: CASSLVIGGPRTDTQYF.

CDR3 region: CASSVGTARTDTQYF. The CDR3 coding sequence is TGTGCCAGCAGTGTGGGGACAGCGCGCACAGATACGCAGTATTTT. The chain is built from TRBV2 and TRBJ2-3; 7 bases map to TRBD1. Per germline, CDR1 SNHLY and CDR2 FYNNEI. The CDR3 is 15 amino acids. The V segment lost 4 bases and the J segment 1 base; nucleotides outside the gene matches: 5.

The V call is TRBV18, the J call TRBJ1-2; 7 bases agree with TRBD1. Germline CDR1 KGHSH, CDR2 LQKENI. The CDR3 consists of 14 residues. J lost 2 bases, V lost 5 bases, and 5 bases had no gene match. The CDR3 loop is CASSTTTGNYGYTF. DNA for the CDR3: TGTGCCAGCTCAACAACGACAGGGAACTATGGCTACACCTTC.